The 10 T cell receptor beta chains below come from one sample, sequenced in a study of neurological immune-mediated disorders. TCRdb reanalysed the 5' RACE reads using MiXCR and keeps one entry per CDR3 protein. This table holds fewer than 50,000 distinct CDR3 sequences, 14% found once. The sequenced sample consisted of CD4+ T cells from blood. Receptor source: a woman in her sixties with HTLV-1-associated myelopathy (HAM/TSP).

The V gene is TRBV19, the J gene TRBJ2-7; tentative D call: TRBD1 (7 bases). The germline V gene has CDR1 LNHDA and CDR2 SQIVND (reference sequence). There are 15 residues in the CDR3. V gave up 4 bases and J gave up 2 bases, with 15 bases separating them. Here the CDR3 reads CASSKGGQRAYEQYF. CDR3 sequence (DNA): TGTGCCAGTAGTAAGGGGGGACAGCGGGCCTACGAGCAGTACTTC. Full variable domain (missing parts from reference TRBV19 and TRBJ2-7): DGGITQSPKYLFRKEGQNVTLSCEQNLNHDAMYWYRQDPGQGLRLIYYSQIVNDFQKGDIAEGYSVSREKKESFPLTVTSAQKNPTAFYLCASSKGGQRAYEQYFGPGTRLTVT.

This clonotype rates as medium-sized. The rearrangement joins TRBV5-1 to TRBJ1-4; 7 nucleotides match TRBD1. Germline V gene sequence: CDR1 SGHRS, CDR2 YFSETQ. CDR3 size: 14 residues. V was clipped by 5 bases and J by 4 bases; unmatched bases: 5. In nucleotides, the CDR3 is TGCGCCAGCAGGCGGACAGGAGATAATGAAAAACTGTTTTTT. It encodes CASRRTGDNEKLFF.

This clonotype was seen at least ten times. The rearrangement uses TRBV24-1 and TRBJ2-7; D is perhaps TRBD2 (5 bases). In germline, CDR1 is KGHDR, CDR2 SFDVKD. The CDR3 covers 19 residues. The V end was cut by 5 bases, the J end by 4 bases, with 29 bases between. The CDR3 coding sequence is TGTGCCACCAGTGGCCCTACGTCAGCGGTCGGTGGTAAAAAGTACGAGCAGTACTTC. Amino acid sequence: CATSGPTSAVGGKKYEQYF.

Many counts were recorded for this clonotype. The J gene is TRBJ1-2, the V gene TRBV20-1; 7 bases are a match to TRBD1. The CDR3 is 14 residues long. Losses at the gene ends were 6 bases for V and 4 bases for J; bases not matched to a gene: 11. Germline loops: CDR1 DFQATT, CDR2 SNEGSKA (reference sequence). The CDR3 loop is CSAAPPGTAYGYTF. For the CDR3, the DNA is TGCAGTGCCGCCCCACCCGGGACAGCCTATGGCTACACCTTC.

This clonotype came up many times. This sequence joins TRBV11-2 and TRBJ2-6; unclear D gene. CDR1 is SGHAT and CDR2 is FQNNGV in the germline V gene. CDR3 length: 20 amino acids. Between the trimmed V and J ends, which lost 5 bases and 0 bases, there was a span of 23 bases. The CDR3 region is CASSPLGTVKLYSGANVLTF. The CDR3 DNA reads as TGTGCCAGCAGCCCCCTTGGAACAGTTAAACTTTACTCTGGGGCCAACGTCCTGACTTTC.

This clonotype has a count of ten or more. V and J are TRBV20-1 and TRBJ1-6; possible D gene TRBD1, 6 bases. The V end was cut by 3 bases, the J end by 9 bases, with 18 bases between. The germline V gene has CDR1 DFQATT and CDR2 SNEGSKA (reference sequence). This CDR3 comprises 15 residues. CDR3 sequence: CSASIGGSSVSPLHF. DNA for the CDR3: TGCAGTGCTAGTATCGGGGGCTCCTCGGTTTCACCCCTCCACTTT.

This clonotype was seen at least ten times. This chain uses TRBV6-5 with TRBJ1-5, with D unclear. The V end lost 6 bases, the J end lost 5 bases, and 17 bases lay between the germline ends. The germline V gene has CDR1 MNHEY and CDR2 SVGAGI. The CDR3 is 15 amino acids. The CDR3 sequence: CASSSAGRTDQPQHF. The CDR3 DNA is TGTGCCAGCAGCAGCGCCGGCAGGACTGATCAGCCCCAGCATTTT.

This chain joins TRBV4-1 and TRBJ1-5; D is undetermined. In germline, CDR1 is MGHRA, CDR2 YSYEKL. CDR3 length: 13 residues. CDR3 coding DNA: TGCGCGAGGAGCCAAGGCCCTATCGAGCCCCAGCATTTT. It encodes CARSQGPIEPQHF.

This clonotype came up many times. Relative to the germline gene, one junction end is altered; a read error may explain this. The chain is built from TRBV20-1 and TRBJ1-4; 10 bases match TRBD1. The CDR3 is made up of 11 amino acids. Germline V lookup: CDR1 DFQATT, CDR2 SNEGSKA (reference sequence). The CDR3 region has the DNA TGCAGTGCTAGTAGCGGGACAGGGGTGGTTTTT. Amino acid sequence: CSASSGTGVVF.

The chain uses TRBV25-1 and TRBJ2-2, with 8 bases lining up with TRBD1. The junction had 9 bases not matched to a gene; V was cut back by 6 bases and J by 3 bases. CDR1 is MGHDK, CDR2 SYGVNS, per germline. CDR3 length: 16 residues. The CDR3 DNA follows: TGTGCCAGCAGCCCCCAGGGGGCTGGGGACACCGGGGAGCTGTTTTTT. Residues: CASSPQGAGDTGELFF. The complete variable domain, with remaining parts taken from reference TRBV25-1 and TRBJ2-2, reads EADIYQTPRYLVIGTGKKITLECSQTMGHDKMYWYQQDPGMELHLIHYSYGVNSTEKGDLSSESTVSRIRTEHFPLTLESARPSHTSQYLCASSPQGAGDTGELFFGEGSRLTVL.